This is a list of T cell receptor beta chains from one sample in a study of CD8+CD57+ T cells in acquired aplastic anemia. TCRdb re-called the reads through MiXCR, storing one row per CDR3 protein. The sample shows 150,000 to 180,000 distinct CDR3 sequences, roughly 54% of them seen only once. Source material: sorted CD4+, CD8+, or CD8+CD57+ T cells (not recorded which) from PBMCs. These receptors were obtained from a human donor with aplastic anemia. Each CDR3 is given with its conserved first and last residue. The D gene is left open where the match is weak. The size field is filled for only some rows; it gives once, few, many or a size class.

TRBV9	many	TRBJ1-2	NA	CASSVASVDSRGNYGYTF	TGTGCCAGCAGCGTAGCCTCTGTAGACTCTCGGGGGAACTATGGCTACACCTTC
TRBV2	NA	TRBJ1-6	TRBD1	CASSSLDRANSPLHF	TGTGCCAGCAGCTCCCTGGACAGGGCGAATTCACCCCTCCACTTT
TRBV12-3/TRBV12-4	NA	TRBJ2-3	TRBD2	CASRIAGGGAADTQYF	TGTGCCAGCAGAATAGCAGGCGGGGGGGCCGCAGATACGCAGTATTTT
TRBV7-8	many	TRBJ2-3	NA	CASSLYGGALNPDTQYF	TGTGCCAGCAGCTTATACGGCGGCGCGCTCAACCCAGATACGCAGTATTTT
TRBV15	NA	TRBJ1-6	NA	CATSRDPGMRNSPLHF	TGTGCCACCAGCAGAGATCCTGGGATGAGGAATTCACCCCTCCACTTT
TRBV5-8	many	TRBJ2-1	NA	CASRPETYNEQFF	TGTGCCAGCAGGCCTGAGACCTACAATGAGCAGTTCTTC
TRBV9	NA	TRBJ2-3	NA	CASSVEEAQYPDTQYF	TGTGCCAGCAGCGTAGAAGAGGCTCAGTACCCAGATACGCAGTATTTT
TRBV10-2	many	TRBJ2-7	NA	CASFGGYEQYF	TGCGCCAGCTTTGGTGGCTACGAGCAGTACTTC
TRBV20-1	NA	TRBJ2-3	NA	CSARDSQRRDTQYF	TGCAGTGCTAGAGATAGCCAGCGTCGAGATACGCAGTATTTT
TRBV12-3/TRBV12-4	NA	TRBJ2-5	NA	CASSSGRRETQYF	TGTGCCAGCAGCTCGGGACGTCGAGAGACCCAGTACTTC
TRBV7-8	NA	TRBJ2-3	NA	CASSLGAGQSTDTQYF	TGTGCCAGCAGCTTGGGAGCAGGGCAGTCCACAGATACGCAGTATTTT
TRBV4-3	many	TRBJ1-6	NA	CASSQDPGSSPLHF	TGCGCCAGCAGCCAAGATCCGGGCAGTTCACCCCTCCACTTT
TRBV15	NA	TRBJ2-2	NA	CVTTRGPTGELFF	TGTGTCACCACTCGGGGGCCGACCGGGGAGCTGTTTTTT
TRBV15	few	TRBJ2-5	NA	CATSRRQGLGQETQYF	TGTGCCACCAGCAGAAGGCAGGGACTTGGCCAAGAGACCCAGTACTTC
TRBV10-1	once	TRBJ2-7	NA	CASSSLRDHEQYF	TGCGCCAGCAGTTCCCTCAGGGACCACGAGCAGTACTTC
TRBV7-9	NA	TRBJ1-6	NA	CASSLGRNSPLHF	TGTGCCAGCAGCTTAGGGCGGAATTCACCCCTCCACTTT
TRBV12-3/TRBV12-4	NA	TRBJ1-2	NA	CASSLFAAGDYGYTF	TGTGCCAGCAGTTTATTCGCTGCAGGGGACTATGGCTACACCTTC
TRBV19	NA	TRBJ1-3	NA	CASSPKGGSGNTIYF	TGTGCCAGTAGCCCGAAGGGGGGCTCTGGAAACACCATATATTTT
TRBV15	NA	TRBJ1-2	TRBD1	CATSRDNEGAFNYGYTF	TGTGCCACCAGCAGAGATAACGAGGGGGCTTTCAACTATGGCTACACCTTC
TRBV15	NA	TRBJ1-5	NA	CATSREDPGAGQPQHF	TGTGCCACCAGCAGAGAGGACCCGGGGGCAGGTCAGCCCCAGCATTTT
TRBV10-3	NA	TRBJ2-3	TRBD2	CAISESTGLADDTQYF	TGTGCCATCAGTGAGTCAACGGGACTAGCGGATGATACGCAGTATTTT
TRBV10-3	few	TRBJ2-7	NA	CAISRFGQTYEQYF	TGTGCCATCAGTCGTTTTGGACAGACCTACGAGCAGTACTTC
TRBV7-9	NA	TRBJ1-6	NA	CASRENNSPLHF	TGTGCCAGCAGAGAGAATAATTCACCCCTCCACTTT
TRBV6-4	many	TRBJ2-2	NA	CASSGRGWPLTGELFF	TGTGCCAGCAGTGGTCGGGGCTGGCCTCTTACCGGGGAGCTGTTTTTT
TRBV7-3	many	TRBJ1-1	NA	CASSLSLTRDTEAFF	TGTGCCAGCAGCTTAAGCCTGACTCGGGACACTGAAGCTTTCTTT
TRBV24-1	NA	TRBJ2-1	NA	CATSDPDGSSYNEQFF	TGTGCCACCAGTGATCCAGACGGTAGCTCCTACAATGAGCAGTTCTTC
TRBV6-5	many	TRBJ2-7	NA	CASSYSRGSSYEQYF	TGTGCCAGCAGTTACTCGAGGGGGTCGTCCTACGAGCAGTACTTC
TRBV7-8	many	TRBJ2-3	NA	CASSLAPHNTDTQYF	TGTGCCAGCAGCTTAGCCCCACATAACACAGATACGCAGTATTTT
TRBV19	NA	TRBJ1-4	NA	CASSIGGRSEKLFF	TGTGCCAGTAGTATCGGGGGGCGAAGTGAAAAACTGTTTTTT
TRBV20-1	many	TRBJ1-3	TRBD1	CSARGTGGDTIYF	TGCAGTGCTAGAGGCACAGGGGGTGACACCATATATTTT
TRBV20-1	many	TRBJ1-1	NA	CSAGGSGEFGMNTEAFF	TGCAGTGCCGGAGGGTCAGGGGAATTTGGCATGAACACTGAAGCTTTCTTT